This TCR beta chain was captured in a study of blood T cell repertoires in COVID-19. CDR3 length: 15 residues. Trimming cost V 1 base and J 1 base, with 7 bases left between them. Germline CDR1 reads LNHDA; CDR2 reads SQIVND (reference sequence). Under the authors' procedure: From reference gene primer amplification, estimates of nucleated cell counts were derived. TCRdb's table, derived via immunoSEQ multiplex PCR, lists solely in-frame clones and lacks some. For V, J and clone size, that table is used; D and trimming come from the DNA. The sample contains 350,000 to 400,000 clones, just under 90% of which appear only once.

Input material: PBMCs or T cells enriched from blood (not recorded which). This receptor was obtained from a woman in her 30s who had recovered from COVID-19. This chain connects TRBV19 to TRBJ1-4; no reliable D call. The CDR3 sequence is CASSIVGGTNEKLFF. The CDR3 DNA reads as TGTGCCAGTAGTATAGTAGGAGGAACTAATGAAAAACTGTTTTTT. Filled out from reference TRBV19 and TRBJ1-4, the complete variable domain reads DGGITQSPKYLFRKEGQNVTLSCEQNLNHDAMYWYRQDPGQGLRLIYYSQIVNDFQKGDIAEGYSVSREKKESFPLTVTSAQKNPTAFYLCASSIVGGTNEKLFFGSGTQLSVL.